A single sample is the source of the 2 T cell receptor beta chains below, sequenced in a study of regulatory T cells. The PCR used 52 TRBV and 13 TRBJ primers. Repertoires were generated with immunoSEQ multiplex PCR, while TCRdb's copy carries only in-frame clones and drops some. The table has 17,000 or so clones, roughly 90% seen once. The sample consisted of CD8+ T cells sorted from blood. The receptors here all came from a person under 35 with CD3G deficiency.

This sequence joins TRBV9 and TRBJ1-5; 7 nucleotides match TRBD1. This CDR3 is built from 14 residues. Trimming removed 3 bases from V and 6 bases from J; junction bases left unmatched: 6. Germline CDR1 reads SGDLS; CDR2 reads YYNGEE. In DNA, the CDR3 is TGTGCCAGCAGCGCGTCAGGGGGAAGTCAGCCCCAGCATTTT. Translation gives CASSASGGSQPQHF.

CDR3 sequence reads: CASSLWRGDTQYF. The DNA of the CDR3 is TGTGCCAGCAGCTTGTGGCGGGGGGATACGCAGTATTTT. V gene TRBV5-5 combines with J gene TRBJ2-3; TRBD2 matches 7 bases. CDR1 is SGHKS and CDR2 is YYEKEE in the germline V gene (reference sequence). The junction had 2 bases not matched to a gene; V was cut back by 1 base and J by 6 bases. CDR3 length: 13 residues.